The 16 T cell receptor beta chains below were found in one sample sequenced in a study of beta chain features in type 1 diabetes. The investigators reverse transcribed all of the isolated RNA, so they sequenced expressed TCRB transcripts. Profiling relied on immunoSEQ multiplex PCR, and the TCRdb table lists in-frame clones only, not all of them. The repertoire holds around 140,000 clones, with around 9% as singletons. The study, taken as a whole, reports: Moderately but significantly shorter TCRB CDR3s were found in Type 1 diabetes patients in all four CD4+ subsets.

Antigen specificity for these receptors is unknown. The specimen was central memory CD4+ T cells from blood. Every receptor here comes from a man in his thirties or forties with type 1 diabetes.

The CDR3 DNA is TGTGCCAGCAGTTCCCAGGGGGCTCGTGAAAAACTGTTTTTT. Its translation is CASSSQGAREKLFF. The J gene is TRBJ1-4, the V gene TRBV27, with TRBD1 matching 8 bases. The V and J ends lost 4 bases and 7 bases, in that order; junction bases with no gene match: 5. This CDR3 spans 14 amino acids. Per the germline V gene, CDR1 is MNHEY and CDR2 is SMNVEV (reference sequence). The full variable domain, completed using reference TRBV27 and TRBJ1-4, is EAQVTQNPRYLITVTGKKLTVTCSQNMNHEYMSWYRQDPGLGLRQIYYSMNVEVTDKGDVPEGYKVSRKEKRNFPLILESPSPNQTSLYFCASSSQGAREKLFFGSGTQLSVL.

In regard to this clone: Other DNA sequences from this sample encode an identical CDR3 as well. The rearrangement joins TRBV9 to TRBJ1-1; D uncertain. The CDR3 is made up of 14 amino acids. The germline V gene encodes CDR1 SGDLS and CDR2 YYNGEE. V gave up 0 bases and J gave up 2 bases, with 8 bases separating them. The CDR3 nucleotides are TGTGCCAGCAGCGTAGGGGCTGATAACACTGAAGCTTTCTTT. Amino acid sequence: CASSVGADNTEAFF.

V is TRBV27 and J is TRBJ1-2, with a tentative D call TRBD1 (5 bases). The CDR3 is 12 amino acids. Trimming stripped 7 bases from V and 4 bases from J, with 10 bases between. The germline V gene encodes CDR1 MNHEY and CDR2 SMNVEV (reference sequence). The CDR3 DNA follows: TGTGCCAGCATTGGGGGGAGCTATGGCTACACCTTC. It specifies CASIGGSYGYTF.

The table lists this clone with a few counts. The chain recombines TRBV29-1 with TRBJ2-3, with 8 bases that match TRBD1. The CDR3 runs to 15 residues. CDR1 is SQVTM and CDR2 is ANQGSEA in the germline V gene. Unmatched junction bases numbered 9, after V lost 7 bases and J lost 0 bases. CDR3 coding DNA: TGCAGCGCCTCCGGGACAGGAACTAGCACAGATACGCAGTATTTT. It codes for CSASGTGTSTDTQYF.

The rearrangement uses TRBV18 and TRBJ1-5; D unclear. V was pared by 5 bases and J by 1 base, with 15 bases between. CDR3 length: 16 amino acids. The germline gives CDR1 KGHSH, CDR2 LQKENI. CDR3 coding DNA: TGTGCCAGCTCATCAGGTCCTCCAACCAGCAATCAGCCCCAGCATTTT. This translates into CASSSGPPTSNQPQHF.

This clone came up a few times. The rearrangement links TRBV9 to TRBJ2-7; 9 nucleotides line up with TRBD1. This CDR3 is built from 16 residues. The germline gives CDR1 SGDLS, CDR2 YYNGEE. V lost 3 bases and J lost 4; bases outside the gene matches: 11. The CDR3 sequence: CASSAGQGRSVYEQYF. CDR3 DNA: TGTGCCAGCAGCGCCGGACAGGGGAGGTCGGTGTACGAGCAGTACTTC.

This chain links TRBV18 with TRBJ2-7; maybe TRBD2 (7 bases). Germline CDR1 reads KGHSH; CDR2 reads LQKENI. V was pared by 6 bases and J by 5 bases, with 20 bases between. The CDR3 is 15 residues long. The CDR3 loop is CASSVPGEGSDEQYF. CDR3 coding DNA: TGTGCCAGCTCTGTCCCAGGGGAGGGCAGCGACGAGCAGTACTTC.

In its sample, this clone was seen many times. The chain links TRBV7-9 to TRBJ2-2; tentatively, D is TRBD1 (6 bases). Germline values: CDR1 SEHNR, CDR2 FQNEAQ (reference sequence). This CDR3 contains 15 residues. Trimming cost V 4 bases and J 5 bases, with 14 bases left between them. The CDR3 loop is CASSSDRHWTGELFF. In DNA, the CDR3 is TGTGCCAGCAGCTCGGACAGACACTGGACCGGGGAGCTGTTTTTT.

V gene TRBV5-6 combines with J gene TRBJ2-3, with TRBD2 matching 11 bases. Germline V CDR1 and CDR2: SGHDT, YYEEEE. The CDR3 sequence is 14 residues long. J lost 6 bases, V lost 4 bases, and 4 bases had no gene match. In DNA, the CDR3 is TGTGCCAGCAGCCTAGCGGGGGGTTCGGATACGCAGTATTTT. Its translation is CASSLAGGSDTQYF. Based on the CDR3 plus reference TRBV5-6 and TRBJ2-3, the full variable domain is DAGVTQSPTHLIKTRGQQVTLRCSPKSGHDTVSWYQQALGQGPQFIFQYYEEEERQRGNFPDRFSGHQFPNYSSELNVNALLLGDSALYLCASSLAGGSDTQYFGPGTRLTVL.

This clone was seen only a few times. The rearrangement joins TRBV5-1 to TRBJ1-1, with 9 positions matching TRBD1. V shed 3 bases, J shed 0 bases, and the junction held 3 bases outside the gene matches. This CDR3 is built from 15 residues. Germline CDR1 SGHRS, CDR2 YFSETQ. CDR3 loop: CASSSGQGMNTEAFF. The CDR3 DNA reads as TGCGCCAGCAGCTCGGGACAGGGAATGAACACTGAAGCTTTCTTT.

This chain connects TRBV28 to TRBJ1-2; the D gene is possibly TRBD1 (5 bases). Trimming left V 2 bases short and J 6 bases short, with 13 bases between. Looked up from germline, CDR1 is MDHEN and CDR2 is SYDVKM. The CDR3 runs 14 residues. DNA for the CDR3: TGTGCCAGCAGTTTAACAGGAGTGGCAAATGGCTACACCTTC. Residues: CASSLTGVANGYTF.

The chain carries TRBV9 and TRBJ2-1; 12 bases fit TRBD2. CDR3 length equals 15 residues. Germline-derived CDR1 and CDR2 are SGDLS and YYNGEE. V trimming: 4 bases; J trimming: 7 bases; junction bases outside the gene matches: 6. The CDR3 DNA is TGTGCCAGCAGCCAGTGGACTAGCGGGACGAATGAGCAGTTCTTC. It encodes CASSQWTSGTNEQFF.

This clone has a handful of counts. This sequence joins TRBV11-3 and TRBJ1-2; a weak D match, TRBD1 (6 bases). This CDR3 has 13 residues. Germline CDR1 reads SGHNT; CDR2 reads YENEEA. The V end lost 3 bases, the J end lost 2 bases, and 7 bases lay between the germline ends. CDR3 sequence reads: CASSFGTNYGYTF. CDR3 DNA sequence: TGTGCCAGCAGCTTCGGGACAAACTATGGCTACACCTTC.

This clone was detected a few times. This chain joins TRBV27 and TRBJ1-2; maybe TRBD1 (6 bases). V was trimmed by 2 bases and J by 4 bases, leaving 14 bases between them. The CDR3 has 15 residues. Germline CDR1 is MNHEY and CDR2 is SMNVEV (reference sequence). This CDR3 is CASSLTPQGFYGYTF. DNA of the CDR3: TGTGCCAGCAGTTTAACTCCACAGGGATTCTATGGCTACACCTTC.

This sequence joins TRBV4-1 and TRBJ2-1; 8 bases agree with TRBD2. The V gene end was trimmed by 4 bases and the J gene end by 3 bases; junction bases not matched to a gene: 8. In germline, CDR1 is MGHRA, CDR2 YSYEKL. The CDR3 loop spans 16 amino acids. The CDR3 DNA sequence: TGCGCCAGCAGCCCCACCATGGGACTAGACTACAATGAGCAGTTCTTC. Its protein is CASSPTMGLDYNEQFF.

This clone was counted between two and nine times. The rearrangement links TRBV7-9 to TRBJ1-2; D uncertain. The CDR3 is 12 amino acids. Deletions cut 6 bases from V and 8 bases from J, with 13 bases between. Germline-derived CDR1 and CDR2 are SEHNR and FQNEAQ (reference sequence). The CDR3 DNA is TGTGCCAGCAGTCGTAGTGAGGAGGGCTACACCTTC. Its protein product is CASSRSEEGYTF.